The clone carrying this TCR beta chain was detected only once. Its target is not known. The source of the sample is a study of cytomegalovirus exposure and HLA in healthy donors. Study details: Genotyping of more than 300 donors showed that around 85% belonged to the Caucasian-associated ancestry cluster.

The PCR was carried out with 60 Vbeta primers and 13 Jbeta primers. In the original workflow: An analysis that came later counted roughly 80 million unique TCR beta chains, approximately 10 million shared. Profiling relied on immunoSEQ multiplex PCR, and the TCRdb table lists in-frame clones only, not all of them. V and J calls and clone size are those listed in that table; D and trimming were worked out from the DNA. The repertoire holds approximately 150,000 clones, with around 75% as singletons. Overall study findings and caveats: Donor immune exposure was known only as CMV serostatus. Versus the approximately 670-donor mean, an Asian-associated ancestry cluster reportedly showed fewer N-insertions in a later analysis.

This CDR3 is built from 20 residues. Germline V gene lookup returns CDR1 SGDLS and CDR2 YYNGEE. Losses at the gene ends were 3 bases for V and 5 bases for J; bases not matched to a gene: 21. This TCR derives from a young man in good health and CMV-seropositive. The rearrangement links TRBV9 to TRBJ2-1; 9 bases map to TRBD2. The sample taken for sequencing was PBMCs. The CDR3 protein is CASSAPGGRAVPRKNNEQFF. The CDR3, as DNA: TGTGCCAGCAGCGCGCCCGGCGGGAGGGCCGTTCCACGCAAAAACAATGAGCAGTTCTTC.